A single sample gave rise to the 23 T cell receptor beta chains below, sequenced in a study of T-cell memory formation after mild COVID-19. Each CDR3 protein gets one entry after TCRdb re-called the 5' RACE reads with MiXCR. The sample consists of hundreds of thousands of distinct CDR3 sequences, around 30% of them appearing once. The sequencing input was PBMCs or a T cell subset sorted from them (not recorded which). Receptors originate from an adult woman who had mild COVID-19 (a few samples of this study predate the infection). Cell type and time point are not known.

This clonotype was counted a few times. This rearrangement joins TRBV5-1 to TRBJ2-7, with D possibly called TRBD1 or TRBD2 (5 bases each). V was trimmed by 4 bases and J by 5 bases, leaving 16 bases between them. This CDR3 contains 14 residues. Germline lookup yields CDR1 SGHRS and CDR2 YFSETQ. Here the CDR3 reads CASSPGPREDEQYF. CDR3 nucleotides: TGCGCCAGCAGCCCGGGACCCCGAGAGGACGAGCAGTACTTC.

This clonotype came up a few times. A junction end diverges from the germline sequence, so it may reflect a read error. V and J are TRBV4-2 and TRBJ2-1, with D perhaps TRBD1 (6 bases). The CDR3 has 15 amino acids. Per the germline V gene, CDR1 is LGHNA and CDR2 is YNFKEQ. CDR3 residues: CASSEDRSSYNEQFF. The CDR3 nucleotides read TGTGCCAGCAGCGAAGACAGGAGCTCCTACAATGAGCAGTTCTTC.

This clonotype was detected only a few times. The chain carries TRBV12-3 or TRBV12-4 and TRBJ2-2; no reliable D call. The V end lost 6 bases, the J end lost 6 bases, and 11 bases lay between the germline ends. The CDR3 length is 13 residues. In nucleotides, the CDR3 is TGTGCCAGCAGAGTTGTGGGGTCCGGGGAGCTGTTTTTT. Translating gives CASRVVGSGELFF.

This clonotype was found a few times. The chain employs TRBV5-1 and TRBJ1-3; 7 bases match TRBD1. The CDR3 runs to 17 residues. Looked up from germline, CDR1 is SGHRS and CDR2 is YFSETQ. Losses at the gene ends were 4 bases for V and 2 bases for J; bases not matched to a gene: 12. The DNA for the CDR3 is TGCGCCAGCAGCCGGGGGAATTTACAGGGGACTGGAAACACCATATATTTT. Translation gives CASSRGNLQGTGNTIYF.

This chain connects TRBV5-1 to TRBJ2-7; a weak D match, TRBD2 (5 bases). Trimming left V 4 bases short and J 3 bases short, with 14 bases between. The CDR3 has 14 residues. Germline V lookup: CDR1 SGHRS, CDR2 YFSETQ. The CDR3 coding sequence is TGCGCCAGCAGCCAACCCGGACTCAACTACGAGCAGTACTTC. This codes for CASSQPGLNYEQYF.

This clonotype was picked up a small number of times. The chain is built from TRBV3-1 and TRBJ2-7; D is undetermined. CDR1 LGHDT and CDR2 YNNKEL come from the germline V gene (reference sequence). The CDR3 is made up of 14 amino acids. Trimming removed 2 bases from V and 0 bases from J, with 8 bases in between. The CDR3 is CASSQTSSSYEQYF. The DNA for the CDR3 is TGTGCCAGCAGCCAAACCAGTAGCTCCTACGAGCAGTACTTC.

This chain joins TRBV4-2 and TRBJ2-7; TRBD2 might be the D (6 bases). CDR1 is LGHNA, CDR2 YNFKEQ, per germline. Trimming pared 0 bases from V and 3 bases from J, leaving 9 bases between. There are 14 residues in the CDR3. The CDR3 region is CASSQEPGVYEQYF. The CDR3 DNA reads TGTGCCAGCAGCCAAGAGCCGGGAGTCTACGAGCAGTACTTC.

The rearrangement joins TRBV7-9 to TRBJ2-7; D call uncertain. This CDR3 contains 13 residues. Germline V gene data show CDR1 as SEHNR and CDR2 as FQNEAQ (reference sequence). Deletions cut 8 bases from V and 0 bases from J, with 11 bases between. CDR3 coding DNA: TGTGCCAGCTCCGAGACAAGCTCCTACGAGCAGTACTTC. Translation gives CASSETSSYEQYF.

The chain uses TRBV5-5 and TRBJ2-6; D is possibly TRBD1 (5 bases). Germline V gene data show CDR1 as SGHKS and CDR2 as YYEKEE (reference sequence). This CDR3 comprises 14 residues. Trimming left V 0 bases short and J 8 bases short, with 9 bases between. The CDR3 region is CASSLVPGSNVLTF. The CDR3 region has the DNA TGTGCCAGCAGCTTGGTCCCAGGGTCCAACGTCCTGACTTTC.

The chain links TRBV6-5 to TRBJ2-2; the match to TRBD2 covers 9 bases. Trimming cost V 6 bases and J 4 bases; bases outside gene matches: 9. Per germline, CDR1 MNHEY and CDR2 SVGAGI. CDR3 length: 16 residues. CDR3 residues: CASRRTGTSPTGELFF. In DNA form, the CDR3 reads TGTGCCAGCAGAAGAACCGGGACTAGCCCCACCGGGGAGCTGTTTTTT.

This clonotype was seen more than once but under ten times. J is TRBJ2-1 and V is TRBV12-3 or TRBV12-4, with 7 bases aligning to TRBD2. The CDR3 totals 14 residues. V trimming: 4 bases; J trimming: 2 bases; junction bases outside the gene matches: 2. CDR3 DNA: TGTGCCAGCAGTTCCGGGAGGACCTACAATGAGCAGTTCTTC. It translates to CASSSGRTYNEQFF.

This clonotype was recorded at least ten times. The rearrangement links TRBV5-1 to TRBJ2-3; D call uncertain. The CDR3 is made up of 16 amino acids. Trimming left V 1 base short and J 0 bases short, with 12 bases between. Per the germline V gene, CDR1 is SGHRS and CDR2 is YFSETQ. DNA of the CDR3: TGCGCCAGCAGCTTGATGGTGAGAACTAGCACAGATACGCAGTATTTT. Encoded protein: CASSLMVRTSTDTQYF.

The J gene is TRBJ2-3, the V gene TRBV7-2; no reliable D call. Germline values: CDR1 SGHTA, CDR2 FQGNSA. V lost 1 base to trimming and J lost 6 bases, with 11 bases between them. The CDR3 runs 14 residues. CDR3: CASSLVPEEDTQYF. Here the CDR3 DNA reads TGTGCCAGCAGCTTAGTACCCGAGGAGGATACGCAGTATTTT.

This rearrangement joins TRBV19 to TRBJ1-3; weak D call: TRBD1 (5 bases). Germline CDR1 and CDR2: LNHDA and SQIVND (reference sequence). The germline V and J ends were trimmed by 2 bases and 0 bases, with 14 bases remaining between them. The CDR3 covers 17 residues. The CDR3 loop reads CASSIRGRSDSGNTIYF. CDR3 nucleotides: TGTGCCAGTAGTATAAGGGGCCGGTCCGACTCTGGAAACACCATATATTTT. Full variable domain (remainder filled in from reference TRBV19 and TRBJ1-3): DGGITQSPKYLFRKEGQNVTLSCEQNLNHDAMYWYRQDPGQGLRLIYYSQIVNDFQKGDIAEGYSVSREKKESFPLTVTSAQKNPTAFYLCASSIRGRSDSGNTIYFGEGSWLTVV.

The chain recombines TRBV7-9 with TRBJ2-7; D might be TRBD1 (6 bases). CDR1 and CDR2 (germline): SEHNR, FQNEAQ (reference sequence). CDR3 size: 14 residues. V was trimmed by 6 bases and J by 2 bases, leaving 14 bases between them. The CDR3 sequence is CASSHRVAPYEQYF. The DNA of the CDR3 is TGTGCCAGCAGTCACAGGGTAGCGCCCTACGAGCAGTACTTC.

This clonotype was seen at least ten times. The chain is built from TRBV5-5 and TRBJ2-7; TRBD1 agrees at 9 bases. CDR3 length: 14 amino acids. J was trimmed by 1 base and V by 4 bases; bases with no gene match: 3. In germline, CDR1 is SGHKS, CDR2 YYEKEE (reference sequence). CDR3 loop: CASSAGTGSYEQYF. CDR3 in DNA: TGTGCCAGCAGCGCCGGGACAGGGTCCTACGAGCAGTACTTC.

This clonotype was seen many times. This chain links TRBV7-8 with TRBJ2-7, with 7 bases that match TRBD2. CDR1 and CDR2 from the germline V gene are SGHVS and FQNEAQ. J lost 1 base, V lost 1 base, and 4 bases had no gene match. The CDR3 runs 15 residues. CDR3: CASSLGDGGSYEQYF. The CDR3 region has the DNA TGTGCCAGCAGCTTAGGGGACGGGGGGTCCTACGAGCAGTACTTC.

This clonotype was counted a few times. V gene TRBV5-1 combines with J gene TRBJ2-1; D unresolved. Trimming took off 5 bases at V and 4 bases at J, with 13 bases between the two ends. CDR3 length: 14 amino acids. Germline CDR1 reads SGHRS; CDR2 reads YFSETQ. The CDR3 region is CASRPDTPYNEQFF. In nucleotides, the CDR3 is TGCGCCAGCAGACCCGACACACCGTACAATGAGCAGTTCTTC.

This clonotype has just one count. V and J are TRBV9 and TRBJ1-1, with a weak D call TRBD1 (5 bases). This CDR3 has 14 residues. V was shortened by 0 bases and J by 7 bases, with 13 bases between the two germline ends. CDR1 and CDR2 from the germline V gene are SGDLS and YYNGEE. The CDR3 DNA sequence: TGTGCCAGCAGCGTAGAATCGCAGGGCCTTGAAGCTTTCTTT. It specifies CASSVESQGLEAFF.

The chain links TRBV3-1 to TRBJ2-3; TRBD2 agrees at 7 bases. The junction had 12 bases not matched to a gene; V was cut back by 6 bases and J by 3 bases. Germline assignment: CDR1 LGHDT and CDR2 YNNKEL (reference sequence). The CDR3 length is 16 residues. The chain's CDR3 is CASRPAGTTLTDTQYF. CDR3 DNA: TGTGCCAGCAGACCAGCCGGGACTACACTAACAGATACGCAGTATTTT.

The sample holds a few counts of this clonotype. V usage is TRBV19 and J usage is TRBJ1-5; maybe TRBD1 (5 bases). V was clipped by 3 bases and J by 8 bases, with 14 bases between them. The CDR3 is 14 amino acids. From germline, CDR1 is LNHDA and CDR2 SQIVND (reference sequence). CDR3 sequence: CASSISGGGEPQHF. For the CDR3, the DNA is TGTGCCAGTAGTATCTCCGGTGGGGGTGAGCCCCAGCATTTT.

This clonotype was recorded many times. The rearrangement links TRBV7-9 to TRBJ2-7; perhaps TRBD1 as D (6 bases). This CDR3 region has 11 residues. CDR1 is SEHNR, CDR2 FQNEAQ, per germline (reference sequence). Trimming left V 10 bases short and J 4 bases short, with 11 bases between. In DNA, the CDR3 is TGTGCCATCAAAACAGGGTACGAGCAGTACTTC. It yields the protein CAIKTGYEQYF.

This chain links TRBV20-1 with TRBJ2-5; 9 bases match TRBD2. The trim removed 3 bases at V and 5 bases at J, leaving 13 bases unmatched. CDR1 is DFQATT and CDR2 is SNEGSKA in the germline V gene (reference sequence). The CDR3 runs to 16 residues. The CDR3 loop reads CSASRMGAGGLETQYF. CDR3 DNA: TGCAGTGCTAGTAGGATGGGCGCGGGGGGGCTTGAGACCCAGTACTTC.